The source of this T cell receptor (beta chain) is a study of human T cells and chemical hapten exposure. Time point indicated: patch test 1, 2 weeks after DPC sensitization. The sample's treatment: therapeutic diphenylcyclopropenone sensitization with weekly scalp DPC. In the case of this clonotype: One junction end does not reproduce the germline sequence, and a read error may be involved.

Via MiXCR, TCRdb re-called the RACE reads, giving one row per CDR3 protein. The data contain around 53,000 distinct CDR3 sequences, 9.3% of them singletons. The V gene's germline CDR1 is DFQATT and CDR2 SNEGSKA (reference sequence). This CDR3 is built from 13 residues. V gene TRBV20-1 combines with J gene TRBJ2-7; D perhaps matches TRBD2 (5 bases). The TCR sequence derives from a woman aged 50 to 65 with alopecia areata. Some clones in this sample may be carry-over from other donors' samples. Sequencing was performed on whole blood, taken in connection with sensitization to the hapten diphenylcyclopropenone (DPC). The CDR3 DNA reads as TGCAGTACTAGAGACGGGAATGTCGACGAGCAGTACTTC. Amino acids: CSTRDGNVDEQYF.